The sequence of this TCR beta chain was determined in a study of blood T cell repertoires in COVID-19. Study as a whole: Sites across the United States, Italy and Spain contributed samples from acute and convalescent COVID-19. T cells, B-cell-depleted T cells, or PBMCs provided the cDNA or gDNA that served as material.

Seattle patients were enrolled while actively infected and followed longitudinally. CDR1 and CDR2 (germline): SNHLY, FYNNEI. V shed 2 bases and J shed 4 bases, with 8 bases lying between them. This CDR3 is 13 amino acids long. TCRdb's copy holds only in-frame clones and misses some; the assay was immunoSEQ multiplex PCR. Among 250,000 to 350,000 clones listed, approximately 84% were seen once. Sequencing was done on a sample of peripheral blood. V is TRBV2 and J is TRBJ1-2; maybe TRBD1 (5 bases). The source of this sequence is a human donor with COVID-19, enrolled during active disease. The donor label of this sample is uncertain. The CDR3 reads CASSEQGPYGYTF. CDR3 nucleotide sequence: TGTGCCAGCAGTGAACAGGGTCCCTATGGCTACACCTTC.